Below, 14 T cell receptor beta chains from the same sample are listed, as sequenced in a study of shared clonotypes between healthy human individuals. Sequencing was performed with immunoSEQ multiplex PCR; in TCRdb, only in-frame clones are kept and a portion is missing. Of hundreds of thousands of clones listed, 95% are singletons. Naive CD8 cells lacked CD45RO, underwent positive selection for CCR7 and left out terminally differentiated effector memory CD45RA+ cells. The sequencing sample was made of naive CD8+ T cells sorted from blood. The receptors shown here come from a woman aged 25-40 years in good health.

This chain uses TRBV5-6 with TRBJ2-5, with D unresolved. The CDR3 runs to 13 residues. Germline CDR1 is SGHDT and CDR2 is YYEEEE. The ends were cut back, 2 bases at V and 5 bases at J, with 10 bases in the middle. The CDR3 protein is CASSFEVGETQYF. The CDR3 nucleotides read TGTGCCAGCAGCTTTGAGGTGGGGGAGACCCAGTACTTC.

The gene calls are TRBV5-6 and TRBJ2-1, with 11 bases fitting TRBD2. This CDR3 spans 15 amino acids. With V trimmed by 0 bases and J by 8 bases, 4 bases remained unmatched. CDR1 is SGHDT and CDR2 is YYEEEE in the germline V gene. CDR3 sequence (DNA): TGTGCCAGCAGCTTGGGGCTAGCGGGAGGTGATGAGCAGTTCTTC. Its protein is CASSLGLAGGDEQFF.

This chain uses TRBV2 with TRBJ2-7; a weak D match, TRBD1 (6 bases). Germline lookup yields CDR1 SNHLY and CDR2 FYNNEI. The germline V and J ends were trimmed by 6 bases and 4 bases, with 19 bases remaining between them. CDR3 length: 15 amino acids. The CDR3 coding sequence is TGTGCCAGCAGGGGCAGGGGCATGTGGGATTACGAGCAGTACTTC. Translation gives CASRGRGMWDYEQYF.

This chain links TRBV7-9 with TRBJ2-5; 8 bases are shared with TRBD2. The J call could be wrong; TRBJ2-7 is a better fit for the DNA end. Looked up from germline, CDR1 is SEHNR and CDR2 is FQNEAQ (reference sequence). There are 13 residues in the CDR3. The CDR3 loop reads CASSESGGNEQYF. For the CDR3, the DNA is TGTGCCAGCAGCGAAAGCGGGGGAAACGAGCAGTACTTC.

The chain uses TRBV6-6 and TRBJ2-7, with 7 nucleotides matching TRBD2. Losses at the gene ends were 6 bases for V and 2 bases for J; bases not matched to a gene: 13. The CDR3 length is 16 residues. Germline V gene lookup returns CDR1 MNHNY and CDR2 SVGAGI (reference sequence). CDR3 region: CASSPASEGRAYEQYF. The CDR3 coding sequence is TGTGCCAGCAGCCCCGCCTCGGAAGGGAGGGCCTACGAGCAGTACTTC.

The chain couples TRBV2 to TRBJ2-2; tentative D call: TRBD1 (6 bases). The germline CDR1 and CDR2 sequences are SNHLY and FYNNEI. V was cut by 6 bases and J by 8 bases, with 19 bases left in between. CDR3 size: 15 residues. The CDR3 DNA is TGTGCCAGCAGCTACTTACAGGGATTTCCGGGGGAGCTGTTTTTT. It translates to CASSYLQGFPGELFF.

This clone appeared once. V is TRBV19 and J is TRBJ1-1; the D is unclear. The CDR3 is 15 amino acids. CDR1 is LNHDA and CDR2 is SQIVND in the germline V gene (reference sequence). Trimming removed 7 bases from V and 1 base from J, with 16 bases in between. CDR3 DNA sequence: TGTGCCAGTAATGACGGAGTGGAGGGGAACACTGAAGCTTTCTTT. This translates into CASNDGVEGNTEAFF. Drawing the rest from reference TRBV19 and TRBJ1-1, the complete variable domain is DGGITQSPKYLFRKEGQNVTLSCEQNLNHDAMYWYRQDPGQGLRLIYYSQIVNDFQKGDIAEGYSVSREKKESFPLTVTSAQKNPTAFYLCASNDGVEGNTEAFFGQGTRLTVV.

V and J are TRBV9 and TRBJ1-3; perhaps TRBD1 as D (6 bases). Germline CDR1 reads SGDLS; CDR2 reads YYNGEE. The CDR3 consists of 15 residues. V shed 0 bases and J shed 4 bases, with 11 bases lying between them. The CDR3 loop reads CASSVEGGGGNTIYF. The CDR3 region has the DNA TGTGCCAGCAGCGTAGAAGGGGGTGGAGGAAACACCATATATTTT. Variable domain in full (rest from reference TRBV9 and TRBJ1-3): DSGVTQTPKHLITATGQRVTLRCSPRSGDLSVYWYQQSLDQGLQFLIQYYNGEERAKGNILERFSAQQFPDLHSELNLSSLELGDSALYFCASSVEGGGGNTIYFGEGSWLTVV.

V usage is TRBV27 and J usage is TRBJ2-5, with D unresolved. The J call may be faulty, since TRBJ2-7 better matches the DNA end. From germline, CDR1 is MNHEY and CDR2 SMNVEV (reference sequence). The CDR3 runs to 13 residues. The CDR3 loop reads CASSVGRLYEQYF. CDR3 DNA: TGTGCCAGCAGTGTAGGCAGGCTCTACGAGCAGTACTTC.

This clone has a single count. The CDR3 DNA reads TGCGCCAGCAGCGCCAGGGGGATGGAGACCCAGTACTTC. Translation gives CASSARGMETQYF. This chain joins TRBV4-1 and TRBJ2-5; 7 bases are shared with TRBD1. The CDR3 is 13 residues long. Germline V gene data show CDR1 as MGHRA and CDR2 as YSYEKL. V shed 5 bases, J shed 5 bases, and the junction held 5 bases outside the gene matches.

This chain uses TRBV4-2 with TRBJ2-3; TRBD2 aligns across 11 bases. Germline V gene sequence: CDR1 LGHNA, CDR2 YNFKEQ. The CDR3 sequence is 16 residues long. V was clipped by 1 base and J by 5 bases; unmatched bases: 5. In nucleotides, the CDR3 is TGTGCCAGCAGCCAAGTGGAGACTAGCGGGATAGATACGCAGTATTTT. Translated: CASSQVETSGIDTQYF.

The gene calls are TRBV7-2 and TRBJ2-7; 9 bases fit TRBD2. CDR1 and CDR2 from the germline V gene are SGHTA and FQGNSA. This CDR3 has 14 amino acids. V gave up 5 bases and J gave up 0 bases; unmatched junction bases: 2. The CDR3 coding sequence is TGTGCCAGCAGCCGACTAGCGGCCTCCTACGAGCAGTACTTC. This encodes CASSRLAASYEQYF.

V and J are TRBV27 and TRBJ2-5; either TRBD1 or TRBD2 may supply D (6 bases each). The V end lost 0 bases, the J end lost 7 bases, and 9 bases lay between the germline ends. The CDR3 is 13 residues long. Germline V gives CDR1 MNHEY, CDR2 SMNVEV (reference sequence). In nucleotides, the CDR3 is TGTGCCAGCAGTTTATCCAGGGGAGGGACCCAGTACTTC. Residues: CASSLSRGGTQYF.

V and J are TRBV28 and TRBJ2-2; 8 bases agree with TRBD2. The ends lost 6 bases at V and 6 bases at J; junction bases unmatched: 12. Germline lookup yields CDR1 MDHEN and CDR2 SYDVKM. The CDR3 has 16 residues. The CDR3 reads CASSPSPGLVSGELFF. The DNA of the CDR3 is TGTGCCAGCAGCCCATCTCCGGGACTAGTTTCCGGGGAGCTGTTTTTT. The full variable domain, with the rest looked up from reference TRBV28 and TRBJ2-2, is DVKVTQSSRYLVKRTGEKVFLECVQDMDHENMFWYRQDPGLGLRLIYFSYDVKMKEKGDIPEGYSVSREKKERFSLILESASTNQTSMYLCASSPSPGLVSGELFFGEGSRLTVL.